The present TCR beta chain was sequenced within a study of blood T cell repertoires in COVID-19 (dated by TCRdb to the early 2020s). Regarding the research as a whole: Collaborator samples came from the United States, Italy and Spain and covered acute and convalescent phases of COVID-19. The material from the prospective study consisted of cDNA or gDNA derived from T cells, B-cell-depleted T cells, or PBMCs. Subjects who had been exposed to COVID-19, were actively infected with it, or had recovered from it provided the deeply sampled blood TCRbeta repertoires that made up the dataset. The repertoires were released in a freely available public database meant as a resource for research on the immune response to SARS-CoV-2. Samples were obtained from the ongoing ImmuneRACE study (first 160 participants) and from 1,254 subjects provided by 6 global collaborators. The sample metadata nearly always contained a de-identified subject ID, COVID-19 status, age in years and sex. Where available, HLA class I and class II types were obtained from metadata supplied by the sample provider rather than from assay-based typing. Findings and caveats that apply to the study as a whole: The quantity of clinical and demographic metadata differed by source and by participant and was supplied without curation.

V and J lose 4 bases and 3 bases, and a span of 13 bases separates them. Measured from the cysteine to the phenylalanine, the CDR3 is 15 residues long. Just the 45-base CDR3 DNA is kept, in frame starting at base 1. The germline V gene provides CDR1 KGHSH and CDR2 LQKENI. Another Seattle source contributed samples from volunteer blood donors who had recovered from COVID-19. The collaborating institutions used their own protocols to collect whole blood in K2EDTA tubes. For TCRbeta analysis, collaborator samples were shipped as frozen whole blood, as isolated PBMCs, or as DNA extracted from either sample type. A word on this clone: No antigen is known for it. No base qualities exist here, and no much larger clone lies one base off it.

The immunoSEQ Assay, a bias-controlled multiplex PCR, was used to amplify TCRbeta CDR3 regions from genomic DNA. The original methods were these. The number of nucleated cells in each sample was estimated from the amplification of reference gene primers within the assay. To quantify the absolute abundance of each unique TCRbeta CDR3 rearrangement, sequence reads were collapsed and filtered. For each sample, productive Simpson clonality was calculated by taking the square root of Simpson's diversity index across productive rearrangements. The source is immuneACCESS, and TCRdb retained only in-frame sequences with V and J called. Part of the clones is not carried over; for the studies checked, unresolved V genes explain less than half of this, and the remainder is unexplained. V, J and clone size are those of that table, while D and trimming were read from the DNA. The sample table contains around 250,000 clones; only one count was recorded for less than 90% of them. The ten most abundant clones make up roughly 4.5% of the sample.

This clonotype was obtained from a man between 60 and 70 years old who had recovered from COVID-19. The sample comprised peripheral blood. The chain was built from TRBV18 and TRBJ1-5, with no D gene named confidently. At the DNA level, the sequence is TGTGCCAGCTCACTCAAAGACGGGTACAATCAGCCCCAGCATTTT. Its product reads: CASSLKDGYNQPQHF. When the CDR3 is completed using the reference TRBV18 and TRBJ1-5 genes on either side, the full variable domain is NAGVMQNPRHLVRRRGQEARLRCSPMKGHSHVYWYRQLPEEGLKFMVYLQKENIIDESGMPKERFSAEFPKEGPSILRIQQVVRGDSAAYFCASSLKDGYNQPQHFGDGTRLSIL.